What follows is one TCR beta chain and its context. Random-hexamer reverse transcription was applied to about 0.45 to 1 ug RNA. Multiplex immunoSEQ PCR targeted 54 Vbeta and 13 Jbeta TCR beta segments. TCRdb recomputed calls from the immunoSEQ multiplex PCR reads with MiXCR, one row per CDR3 protein. This sample has more than 100,000 distinct CDR3 sequences, with just under 95% found just once. This record comes from a study of CD8 T cells in Susac syndrome. Study in general: Within the group of sequenced Susac syndrome patients, 5 or 6 had active disease and eight or nine were in remission. Blood was drawn from Susac syndrome patients while they were therapy-naive, on corticosteroids, or on intravenous immunoglobulin alone.

Germline V gene sequence: CDR1 PRHDT, CDR2 FYEKMQ (reference sequence). The CDR3 consists of 14 residues. V was pared by 6 bases and J by 2 bases, with 6 bases of the junction left unmatched. This chain links TRBV13 with TRBJ2-5; 7 positions agree with TRBD1. Sequences were obtained from CD8+ T cells from PBMCs. The clonotype originates from a human donor with Susac syndrome. Written as DNA, the CDR3 is TGTGCCAGCAGACAACCGGGACAGCAAGAGACCCAGTACTTC. This gives the protein CASRQPGQQETQYF.